This TCR beta chain derives from a study of blood T cell repertoires in COVID-19. About the study: Samples representing acute and convalescent COVID-19 were sourced from the United States, Italy and Spain. Sources were T cells, B-cell-depleted T cells, or PBMCs; the material itself was cDNA or gDNA.

Germline CDR1 is LGHDT and CDR2 is YNNKEL (reference sequence). Between the trimmed V and J ends, which lost 4 bases and 5 bases, there was a span of 15 bases. The CDR3 is made up of 14 amino acids. The protocol was immunoSEQ multiplex PCR, while the TCRdb copy is restricted to in-frame clones and leaves out a portion. This table has tens of thousands of clones, about 80% appearing once. The origin of this receptor is a woman aged 70-85 years with acute or convalescent COVID-19. The sequenced sample was peripheral blood. The chain carries TRBV3-1 (or the pseudogene TRBV3-2) and TRBJ2-7; D call uncertain. The CDR3 nucleotides read TGTGCCAGCAGCCTGAGAACGCGGAGCGACGAGCAGTACTTC. Protein product: CASSLRTRSDEQYF.